These 17 T cell receptor beta chains share one sample of origin, sequenced in a study of shared T cell receptors in the human thymus. The table came from immunoSEQ multiplex PCR; TCRdb's copy has only in-frame clones and leaves some out. The repertoire has fewer than 700,000 clones, over 75% of them found once; the top ten carry 0.0095% to 0.012%. The data also belong to a second study, concerning human thymus T cells.

The specimen was thymocytes. These receptors came from a boy younger than two with a congenital heart defect.

The chain recombines TRBV7-9 with TRBJ2-2; 10 bases match TRBD2. Trimming took 4 bases from V and 5 from J; bases not matched to a gene: 4. The CDR3 consists of 15 residues. Germline V gene data show CDR1 as SEHNR and CDR2 as FQNEAQ (reference sequence). The CDR3: CASSSRTSGTGELFF. CDR3 in DNA: TGTGCCAGCAGCTCGCGGACTAGCGGTACCGGGGAGCTGTTTTTT.

Here the CDR3 DNA reads TGCAGCGTTGTGGTCCCGGGACAGCTAACTAACTATGGCTACACCTTC. Protein product: CSVVVPGQLTNYGYTF. The chain joins TRBV29-1 to TRBJ1-2, with 7 bases that match TRBD1. From germline, CDR1 is SQVTM and CDR2 ANQGSEA. Unmatched junction bases numbered 11, after V lost 4 bases and J lost 0 bases. This CDR3 region has 16 residues.

Turning to this clone: The junction does not match germline at one end; this may be a read error. This CDR3 is CASSSSRVLLPF. In nucleotides, the CDR3 is TGTGCCAGCAGTTCCTCCCGGGTCCTTCTACCCTTC. The chain has TRBV28 and TRBJ1-2; D gene unclear. CDR3 length: 12 amino acids. The V gene's germline CDR1 is MDHEN and CDR2 SYDVKM.

The gene calls are TRBV27 and TRBJ2-6; TRBD1 matches at 7 bases. After removal of 6 bases from V and 2 bases from J, the junction contained 10 bases not matched to a gene. This CDR3 is 17 amino acids long. Germline V gene data show CDR1 as MNHEY and CDR2 as SMNVEV (reference sequence). The CDR3 DNA sequence: TGTGCCAGCAGATACAGGGGAGAAGTCCCTGGGGCCAACGTCCTGACTTTC. It specifies CASRYRGEVPGANVLTF.

V is TRBV30 and J is TRBJ1-1; TRBD1 matches 7 bases. The ends lost 2 bases at V and 7 bases at J; junction bases unmatched: 10. Germline V gene sequence: CDR1 GTSNPN, CDR2 SVGIG (reference sequence). The CDR3 contains 14 residues. The CDR3 bases are TGTGCCTGGAGTCTTTGGAGGGGGCTCGGTGAAGCTTTCTTT. Its protein is CAWSLWRGLGEAFF.

This clone was seen once. The CDR3 is CASSRLGRTTLNEQYF. The CDR3 bases are TGTGCCAGCAGCCGACTAGGTAGAACTACACTAAACGAGCAGTACTTC. J is TRBJ2-7 and V is TRBV7-3; tentative D call: TRBD2 (6 bases). Per the germline V gene, CDR1 is SGHTA and CDR2 is FQGTGA. This CDR3 contains 16 residues. V was cut by 5 bases and J by 5 bases, with 22 bases left in between.

The V and J genes are TRBV5-4 and TRBJ2-1; 7 positions agree with TRBD2. V gave up 4 bases and J gave up 6 bases; unmatched junction bases: 16. This CDR3 has 17 amino acids. From germline, CDR1 is SGHNT and CDR2 YYREEE (reference sequence). The CDR3 spells CASSVPGLQSAFNEQFF. CDR3 DNA: TGTGCCAGCAGCGTGCCGGGACTACAGTCGGCTTTCAATGAGCAGTTCTTC. The whole variable domain, filled in from reference TRBV5-4 and TRBJ2-1, reads ETGVTQSPTHLIKTRGQQVTLRCSSQSGHNTVSWYQQALGQGPQFIFQYYREEENGRGNFPPRFSGLQFPNYSSELNVNALELDDSALYLCASSVPGLQSAFNEQFFGPGTRLTVL.

V is TRBV5-4 and J is TRBJ2-1, with 8 bases fitting TRBD2. The CDR3 consists of 15 residues. The germline gives CDR1 SGHNT, CDR2 YYREEE (reference sequence). V was pared by 4 bases and J by 7 bases, with 10 bases of the junction left unmatched. The CDR3 loop is CASSNRSGSLNEQFF. CDR3 nucleotides: TGTGCCAGCAGCAATAGAAGCGGGAGTTTGAATGAGCAGTTCTTC.

The chain joins TRBV5-4 to TRBJ2-5; D is possibly TRBD2 (5 bases). The germline V gene has CDR1 SGHNT and CDR2 YYREEE (reference sequence). V gave up 0 bases and J gave up 7 bases, with 13 bases separating them. The CDR3 length is 14 residues. The CDR3 protein is CASSLAGGRGTQYF. In DNA form, the CDR3 reads TGTGCCAGCAGCTTGGCCGGAGGACGGGGGACCCAGTACTTC. The full variable domain, rest sourced from reference TRBV5-4 and TRBJ2-5, is ETGVTQSPTHLIKTRGQQVTLRCSSQSGHNTVSWYQQALGQGPQFIFQYYREEENGRGNFPPRFSGLQFPNYSSELNVNALELDDSALYLCASSLAGGRGTQYFGPGTRLLVL.

The chain links TRBV19 to TRBJ2-1, with D possibly matching TRBD1 (6 bases). The length of the CDR3 is 11 residues. Germline lookup yields CDR1 LNHDA and CDR2 SQIVND (reference sequence). Trimming removed 6 bases from V and 9 bases from J, with 9 bases in between. CDR3 residues: CASSGTSEQFF. In DNA form, the CDR3 reads TGTGCCAGTAGCGGGACAAGTGAGCAGTTCTTC.

This rearrangement joins TRBV30 to TRBJ1-2, with a possible D match to TRBD1 (5 bases). V gave up 3 bases and J gave up 0 bases, with 11 bases separating them. The CDR3 consists of 14 residues. Germline V lookup: CDR1 GTSNPN, CDR2 SVGIG (reference sequence). The CDR3 coding sequence is TGTGCCTGGAGAAGCGACAGACCTAACTATGGCTACACCTTC. This translates into CAWRSDRPNYGYTF. The full variable domain, completed using reference TRBV30 and TRBJ1-2, is SQTIHQWPATLVQPVGSPLSLECTVEGTSNPNLYWYRQAAGRGLQLLFYSVGIGQISSEVPQNLSASRPQDRQFILSSKKLLLSDSGFYLCAWRSDRPNYGYTFGSGTRLTVV.

The chain combines TRBV13 with TRBJ2-2; D is perhaps TRBD2 (6 bases). Germline CDR1 reads PRHDT; CDR2 reads FYEKMQ (reference sequence). V lost 3 bases to trimming and J lost 8 bases, with 16 bases between them. The CDR3 consists of 15 residues. The CDR3 loop reads CASSFISAGKGELFF. CDR3 in DNA: TGTGCCAGCAGCTTTATTTCGGCGGGAAAGGGGGAGCTGTTTTTT.

The chain employs TRBV5-5 and TRBJ2-1; 7 nucleotides line up with TRBD2. Losses at the gene ends were 0 bases for V and 2 bases for J; bases not matched to a gene: 2. This CDR3 has 15 residues. Germline V gene sequence: CDR1 SGHKS, CDR2 YYEKEE (reference sequence). CDR3 in amino acids: CASSLVGTTYNEQFF. The CDR3, as DNA: TGTGCCAGCAGCTTGGTTGGGACTACCTACAATGAGCAGTTCTTC.

The chain is built from TRBV4-3 and TRBJ1-5; 7 bases line up with TRBD1. V gave up 0 bases and J gave up 5 bases; unmatched junction bases: 10. The germline CDR1 and CDR2 sequences are LGHNA and YSLEER. The CDR3 length is 17 residues. The CDR3 DNA sequence: TGCGCCAGCAGCCAAGAGACAGGGCCGGGCTCCTATCAGCCCCAGCATTTT. Translation gives CASSQETGPGSYQPQHF.

Concerning this clone: One end of the junction is discordant with germline, which a read error may explain. The chain uses TRBV6-5 and TRBJ1-2, with D possibly being TRBD1 (6 bases). The CDR3 is 16 residues long. CDR1 and CDR2 (germline): MNHEY, SVGAGI. The CDR3: CASSYSSTGLNDGYTF. In DNA form, the CDR3 reads TGTGCCAGCAGTTACTCGTCCACAGGGCTTAACGATGGCTACACCTTC.

This rearrangement joins TRBV19 to TRBJ2-1; TRBD2 matches at 8 bases. Germline loops: CDR1 LNHDA, CDR2 SQIVND (reference sequence). The CDR3 consists of 18 residues. Trimming took 5 bases from V and 0 from J; bases not matched to a gene: 12. The CDR3 reads CASSPRSSGWSSYNEQFF. CDR3 DNA sequence: TGTGCCAGTAGTCCCCGGTCTAGCGGGTGGAGCTCCTACAATGAGCAGTTCTTC.

The chain uses TRBV9 and TRBJ1-1, with a possible D match to TRBD1 (6 bases). CDR1 is SGDLS and CDR2 is YYNGEE in the germline V gene. The V gene lost 4 bases and the J gene lost 7 bases, with 14 bases spanning the gap. The CDR3 covers 13 residues. CDR3 residues: CASSIQGRGEAFF. CDR3 bases: TGTGCCAGCAGCATCCAGGGGAGGGGTGAAGCTTTCTTT.